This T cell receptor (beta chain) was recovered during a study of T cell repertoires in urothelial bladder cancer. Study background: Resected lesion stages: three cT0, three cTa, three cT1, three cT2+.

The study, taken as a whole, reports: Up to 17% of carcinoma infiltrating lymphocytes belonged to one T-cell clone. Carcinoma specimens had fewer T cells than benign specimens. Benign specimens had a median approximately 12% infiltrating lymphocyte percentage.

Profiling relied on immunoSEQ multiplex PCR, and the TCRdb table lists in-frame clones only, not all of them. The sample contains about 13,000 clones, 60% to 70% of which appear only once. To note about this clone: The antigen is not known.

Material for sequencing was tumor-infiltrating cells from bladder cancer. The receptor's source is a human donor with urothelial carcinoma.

The DNA of the CDR3 is TGTGCCAGCAGTGAGGGGACAGGGATCTTCGGAAACACCATATATTTT. Residues: CASSEGTGIFGNTIYF. V and J are TRBV2 and TRBJ1-3, with 9 positions matching TRBD1. Losses at the gene ends were 3 bases for V and 4 bases for J; bases not matched to a gene: 7. Germline loops: CDR1 SNHLY, CDR2 FYNNEI. The CDR3 sequence is 16 residues long.